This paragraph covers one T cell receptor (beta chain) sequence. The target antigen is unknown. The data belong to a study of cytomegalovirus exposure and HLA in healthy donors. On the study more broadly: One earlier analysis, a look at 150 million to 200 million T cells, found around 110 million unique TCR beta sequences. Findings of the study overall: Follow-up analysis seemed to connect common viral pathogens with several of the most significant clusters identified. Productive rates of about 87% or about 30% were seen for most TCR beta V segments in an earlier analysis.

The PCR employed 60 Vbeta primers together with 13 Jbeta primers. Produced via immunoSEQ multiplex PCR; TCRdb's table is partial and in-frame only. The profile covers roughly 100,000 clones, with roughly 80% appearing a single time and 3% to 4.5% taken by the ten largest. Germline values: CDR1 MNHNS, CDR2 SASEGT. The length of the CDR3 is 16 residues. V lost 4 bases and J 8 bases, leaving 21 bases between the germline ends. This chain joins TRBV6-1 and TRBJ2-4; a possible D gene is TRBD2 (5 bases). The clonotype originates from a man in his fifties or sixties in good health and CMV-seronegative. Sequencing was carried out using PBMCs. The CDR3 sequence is CASSGPWNLERDIQYF. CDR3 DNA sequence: TGTGCCAGCAGTGGCCCCTGGAACCTCGAGAGGGACATTCAGTACTTC.